The source of this T cell receptor (beta chain) is a study of T cells in Graves' hyperthyroidism and ophthalmopathy. With a duration under 2 months, the hyperthyroidism was newly diagnosed in patients aged 18 to 65. Regions amplified from RNA transcripts were the TCR beta CDR3 regions. In the first-round RT-PCR of the TCR CDR3, the HTBI primer set was used. TCRdb re-called the multiplex PCR reads through MiXCR, storing one row per CDR3 protein. Among about 740,000 distinct CDR3 sequences listed, approximately 15% were seen once. To note about this clonotype: Its specificity is not known.

Study results and limitations: It was a median 6.5 months before onset that the model predicted ophthalmopathy.

Sample: blood. The TCR was taken from a woman aged 18-30 years with Graves' hyperthyroidism.

The CDR3 nucleotides read TGCAGTGCTAGAATTTCAGGGGTGAACACTGAAGCTTTCTTT. Translation gives CSARISGVNTEAFF. This rearrangement joins TRBV20-1 to TRBJ1-1; tentatively, D is TRBD1 (6 bases). CDR1 DFQATT and CDR2 SNEGSKA come from the germline V gene (reference sequence). This CDR3 has 14 residues. The ends were cut back, 2 bases at V and 0 bases at J, with 10 bases in the middle.